The clone carrying this T cell receptor beta chain has a handful of counts. Its matching antigen is unknown. Every TCR cDNA molecule carried a tag that served as a unique molecular identifier. TCRdb reprocessed the 5' RACE reads via MiXCR and lists one record per CDR3 protein. The sample lists roughly 8,900 distinct CDR3 sequences, roughly 9.4% occurring once. Time point in this sample: sample taken at primary tumor resection. Material for sequencing was whole RNA from tumor, nontumor lung or frozen PBMC, left unsorted. The data were taken from a study of spatial heterogeneity in lung cancer. Background on the study: Alpha-chain detections were consistently fewer than beta-chain detections among the sequences.

Whole-study results and caveats: Expanded alpha and beta TCR counts within tumors tracked tumor mutation counts.

V was shortened by 7 bases and J by 3 bases, with 10 bases between the two germline ends. The CDR3 loop spans 13 amino acids. Germline-derived CDR1 and CDR2 are SNHLY and FYNNEI. V gene TRBV2 combines with J gene TRBJ1-5, with D tentatively TRBD1 (6 bases). The source material was lung tumor tissue, sampled at surgery. This sequence was found in a female donor with early-stage non-small cell lung cancer. The CDR3 here is CASKGGANQPQHF. CDR3 coding DNA: TGTGCCAGCAAAGGGGGGGCCAATCAGCCCCAGCATTTT.